This is a list of T cell receptor beta chains from one sample in a study of T cells in Graves' hyperthyroidism and ophthalmopathy. TCRdb ran MiXCR on the multiplex PCR reads and lists one entry per CDR3 protein. The data hold a few hundred thousand distinct CDR3 sequences, with about 14% observed a single time. The sample consisted of blood. Receptors originate from a woman under 40 with Graves' hyperthyroidism that later progressed to Graves' ophthalmopathy. CDR3s include the opening cysteine and the closing phenylalanine or tryptophan. Fields, in order: clone size, V gene, J gene, D gene, CDR3 protein, CDR3 DNA. The D gene is left open where the match is weak. Size tells how often a clone was seen (once, few, many) or the class of an expanded clone, and some rows leave it out.

many	TRBV28	TRBJ2-5	-	CASSLPREGEETQYF	TGTGCCAGCAGTTTACCACGGGAAGGAGAAGAGACCCAGTACTTC
many	TRBV6-1	TRBJ2-3	TRBD1	CASSPRDRTSTDTQYF	TGTGCCAGCAGTCCTCGGGACAGAACTAGCACAGATACGCAGTATTTT
-	TRBV20-1	TRBJ2-7	-	CSAGGEAANEQYF	TGCAGTGCTGGAGGGGAGGCCGCGAACGAGCAGTACTTC
many	TRBV7-9	TRBJ2-7	-	CASSSSGLLYEQYF	TGTGCCAGCAGCTCCTCAGGGCTTCTCTACGAGCAGTACTTC
many	TRBV4-1	TRBJ1-1	-	CASSQEPGFAEAFF	TGCGCCAGCAGCCAAGAACCAGGGTTCGCTGAAGCTTTCTTT
-	TRBV6-2/TRBV6-3	TRBJ2-7	TRBD2	CASNEGLAGGEQYF	TGTGCCAGCAATGAGGGACTAGCGGGAGGTGAGCAGTACTTC
few	TRBV15	TRBJ1-4	-	CATSRREKLFF	TGTGCCACCAGCAGAAGAGAAAAACTGTTTTTT
many	TRBV6-1	TRBJ1-2	-	CASSAGGGTVYGYTF	TGTGCCAGCAGTGCGGGGGGTGGGACGGTCTATGGCTACACCTTC
many	TRBV9	TRBJ2-7	TRBD2	CASSDGTSGRQNEQYF	TGTGCCAGCAGCGACGGGACTAGCGGGAGACAGAACGAGCAGTACTTC
many	TRBV24-1	TRBJ2-1	TRBD2	CATSDHLAGGPHEQFF	TGTGCCACCAGTGATCACCTAGCGGGAGGGCCACATGAGCAGTTCTTC
many	TRBV12-5	TRBJ2-7	TRBD1	CASGFGDRGREEQYF	TGTGCTAGTGGTTTTGGGGACAGGGGGCGCGAGGAGCAGTACTTC
many	TRBV24-1	TRBJ2-3	-	CATSGLRDYGTDTQYF	TGTGCCACCAGTGGACTCAGGGATTATGGCACAGATACGCAGTATTTT
many	TRBV19	TRBJ1-2	TRBD1	CASISTSGTGVYGYTF	TGTGCCAGTATCTCAACTTCCGGGACAGGGGTCTATGGCTACACCTTC
few	TRBV14	TRBJ2-3	-	CASSQDYEHYTDTQYF	TGTGCCAGCAGCCAAGATTACGAGCATTACACAGATACGCAGTATTTT
few	TRBV30	TRBJ2-2	TRBD2	CAWRGGMVSTGELFF	TGTGCCTGGAGGGGGGGGATGGTGAGCACCGGGGAGCTGTTTTTT
many	TRBV7-2	TRBJ2-5	TRBD2	CASSLAIGGLAGGETQYF	TGTGCCAGCAGCTTAGCGATTGGAGGGCTAGCGGGTGGAGAGACCCAGTACTTC
many	TRBV2	TRBJ2-3	-	CASSDQGDTQYF	TGTGCCAGCAGTGATCAGGGGGATACGCAGTATTTT
many	TRBV7-9	TRBJ2-3	-	CASSYIKTVLDTQYF	TGTGCCAGCAGCTACATTAAGACAGTTTTAGATACGCAGTATTTT